Reported below is one T cell receptor (beta chain). Its antigen remains unidentified. Time point noted: blood 2 weeks post-SBRT. Described treatment: 15 Gy SBRT to primary tumor, nephrectomy 4 weeks later. Clear cell pathology was present in this patient's renal cell carcinoma. The repertoire was sequenced with immunoSEQ multiplex PCR; TCRdb's copy has only in-frame clones and lacks some. Seen here are about 120,000 clones, 81% observed once, and the top ten hold roughly 5.9%. These data come from a study of radiation and T cells in renal cell carcinoma. Across the whole study: Nephrectomy followed 15 Gy stereotactic body radiation by 4 weeks. Study-wide findings and caveats: Top tumor clonotypes rose in blood 2 weeks post-radiation, then contracted. Without pretreatment biopsies, baseline tumor clonotype presence was undetermined.

CDR1 and CDR2 from the germline V gene are SEHNR and FQNEAQ (reference sequence). With 5 bases removed from V and 4 bases from J, the gap between germline ends came to 11 bases. This CDR3 spans 13 amino acids. The specimen comprised blood, sampled from a patient whose treatment included radiotherapy and nephrectomy. The chain carries TRBV7-9 and TRBJ1-2; D remains ambiguous. The source is a man over 45 with renal cell carcinoma. The CDR3, as DNA: TGTGCCAGCAGCCCGCTGGGCAGCTATGGCTACACCTTC. It codes for CASSPLGSYGYTF.